These T cell receptor beta chains were read from a single sample in a study of control samples from healthy donors and cancer patients. The repertoire was sequenced with immunoSEQ multiplex PCR; TCRdb's copy has only in-frame clones and lacks some. Of 150,000 to 200,000 clones in the sample, approximately 92% were seen once. Sequencing was done on a sample of blood. These receptors all stem from a man between 18 and 29 years old in good health. CDR3s include the opening cysteine and the closing phenylalanine or tryptophan. Each record gives: J gene, D gene, clone size, V gene, CDR3 DNA, CDR3 protein. A D gene is named only where the DNA matches it firmly. Expanded clones get a size class; other rows say once, few or many, or leave the size out.

>TRBJ1-1|.|once|TRBV9
TGTGCCAGCAGCGTAAGCTCCGGGTTTGGGGGCACTGAAGCTTTCTTT
CASSVSSGFGGTEAFF
>TRBJ1-2|.|.|TRBV10-3
TGTGCCATCAGCTCGACAGGTCTGAGCTATGGCTACACCTTC
CAISSTGLSYGYTF
>TRBJ1-6|.|.|TRBV18
TGTGCCAGCTCCCTATTAGGGCAGGATAATTCACCCCTCCACTTT
CASSLLGQDNSPLHF
>TRBJ1-6|TRBD1|once|TRBV18
TGTGCCAGCTCACCTCCGGGACAGGGCAATAATTCACCCCTCCACTTT
CASSPPGQGNNSPLHF
>TRBJ2-1|.|.|TRBV5-1
TGCGCCAGCAGCTTGACGACTACTTCGGACAATGAGCAGTTCTTC
CASSLTTTSDNEQFF
>TRBJ2-7|.|.|TRBV30
TGTGCCTGGAGTGTCAACAGGGAATACGAGCAGTACTTC
CAWSVNREYEQYF
>TRBJ1-2|TRBD1|.|TRBV2
TGTGCCAGCAGCCGGGACAGGTCTAAGATCGACTATGGCTACACCTTC
CASSRDRSKIDYGYTF
>TRBJ2-7|.|.|TRBV28
TGTGCCAGCATGATTTCAGGGTTGAACTACGAGCAGTACTTC
CASMISGLNYEQYF
>TRBJ1-1|.|.|TRBV7-9
TGTGCCAGCAGCGAATCGACGAACACTGAAGCTTTCTTT
CASSESTNTEAFF
>TRBJ2-6|TRBD1|.|TRBV6-2/TRBV6-3
TGTGCCAGCAGTTACTCGAGGGGGCCTGGGGCCAACGTCCTGACTTTC
CASSYSRGPGANVLTF
>TRBJ1-1|.|once|TRBV6-1
TGTGCCAGCAGTGAATACAGGTCTCTGGGCACTGAAGCTTTCTTT
CASSEYRSLGTEAFF
>TRBJ2-6|.|.|TRBV7-3
TGTGCCAGCAGCTCAAGCCCGAGCTCTGGGGCCAACGTCCTGACTTTC
CASSSSPSSGANVLTF
>TRBJ2-7|.|once|TRBV7-8
TGTGCCAGCAGCTCGCTGACAGCGCTGATTTACGAGCAGTACTTC
CASSSLTALIYEQYF
>TRBJ1-1|TRBD1|.|TRBV10-3
TGTGCCATCAGTCTCCACGGGACAGGGGGCACTGAAGCTTTCTTT
CAISLHGTGGTEAFF
>TRBJ1-2|.|.|TRBV6-2/TRBV6-3
TGTGCCAGCAGTGCCTACAGGAGACGGCACTATGGCTACACCTTC
CASSAYRRRHYGYTF
>TRBJ2-3|.|.|TRBV18
TGTGCCAGCTCACCAACGGACGATACGCAGTATTTT
CASSPTDDTQYF
>TRBJ2-3|.|.|TRBV14
TGTGCCAGCAGCCAGAGGGCTCAAGCAGATACGCAGTATTTT
CASSQRAQADTQYF
>TRBJ2-3|.|.|TRBV25-1
TGTGCCAGCAGTGGCGGGACTCCCAAACCCACAGATACGCAGTATTTT
CASSGGTPKPTDTQYF
>TRBJ2-6|.|.|TRBV6-5
TGTGCCAGCTCTCGAATCTCTGGGGCCAACGTCCTGACTTTC
CASSRISGANVLTF
>TRBJ2-1|.|.|TRBV19
TGTGCCAGTAGTATCGGCCACTACTCCTACAATGAGCAGTTCTTC
CASSIGHYSYNEQFF
>TRBJ1-3|.|.|TRBV5-6
TGTGCCAGCAGCTCAACAGGACGGGGAAACACCATATATTTT
CASSSTGRGNTIYF
>TRBJ1-5|.|.|TRBV10-3
TGTGCCATCAGTGACCGAAATCAGCCCCAGCATTTT
CAISDRNQPQHF
>TRBJ2-5|TRBD2|.|TRBV9
TGTGCCAGCAGCCCCCGGGGGGTCCAAGAGACCCAGTACTTC
CASSPRGVQETQYF
>TRBJ2-2|.|.|TRBV5-1
TGCGCCAGCAGCTTGGAGGGGGGTGGCGGGGAGCTGTTTTTT
CASSLEGGGGELFF
>TRBJ2-3|.|.|TRBV5-1
TGCGCCAGCACCGCCACAGATACGCAGTATTTT
CASTATDTQYF
>TRBJ1-5|.|.|TRBV6-5
TGTGCCAGCAGCCTCAAGGGAGGGTGGCCCCAGCATTTT
CASSLKGGWPQHF
>TRBJ2-7|.|.|TRBV24-1
TGTGCCGCCCGGACAGCCTCCATAGGATTATACGAGCAGTACTTC
CAARTASIGLYEQYF
>TRBJ1-5|.|.|TRBV6-1
TGTGCCAGCAGGGAAATGGGCGGGATAATCAATCAGCCCCAGCATTTT
CASREMGGIINQPQHF
>TRBJ2-5|TRBD1|.|TRBV6-2/TRBV6-3
TGTGCCAGCAGTAATCCAGGACAGGAAGAGACCCAGTACTTC
CASSNPGQEETQYF
>TRBJ1-3|.|.|TRBV6-5
TGTGCCAGCAGTTACTCGCGGAAATCTGGAAACACCATATATTTT
CASSYSRKSGNTIYF
>TRBJ1-2|.|few|TRBV30
TGTGCCTGGAGTATCACGAACGGGGGGCAAGGCTACACCTTC
CAWSITNGGQGYTF
>TRBJ2-1|.|.|TRBV2
TGTGCCAGCAGTGATCCGACAGATTACAATGAGCAGTTCTTC
CASSDPTDYNEQFF